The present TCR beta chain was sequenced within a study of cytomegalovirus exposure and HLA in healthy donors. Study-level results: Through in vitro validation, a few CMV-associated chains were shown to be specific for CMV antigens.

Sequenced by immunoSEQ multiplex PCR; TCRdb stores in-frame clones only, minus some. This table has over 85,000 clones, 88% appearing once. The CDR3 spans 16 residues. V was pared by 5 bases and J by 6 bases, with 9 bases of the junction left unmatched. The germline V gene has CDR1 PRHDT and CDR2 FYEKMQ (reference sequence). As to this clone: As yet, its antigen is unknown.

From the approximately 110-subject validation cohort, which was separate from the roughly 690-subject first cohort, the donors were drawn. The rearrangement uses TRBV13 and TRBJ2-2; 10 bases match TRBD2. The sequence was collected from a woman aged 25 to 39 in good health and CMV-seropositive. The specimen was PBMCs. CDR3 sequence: CASSASSGRWAGELFF. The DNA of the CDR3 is TGTGCCAGCAGCGCCTCTAGCGGGAGATGGGCCGGGGAGCTGTTTTTT.